This TCR beta chain originates from a study of graft-versus-host responses after intestinal transplantation. Profiled with immunoSEQ multiplex PCR; TCRdb holds only in-frame clones, not every one. Here the sample spans 45,000 to 50,000 clones, about nine tenths being singletons. The CDR3 consists of 13 residues. The V end lost 0 bases, the J end lost 0 bases, and 3 bases lay between the germline ends. CDR1 and CDR2 (germline): SGHNT, YENEEA. As for this clone: Its cognate antigen is unknown.

This specimen consisted of unstimulated CD4+ T cells sorted from spleen or lymph node cells, obtained before transplant. This chain connects TRBV11-3 to TRBJ2-7; D is ambiguous. The receptor comes from a human donor who was the organ donor for an intestinal transplant. CDR3 in DNA: TGTGCCAGCAGCTTAGACAGCTCCTACGAGCAGTACTTC. Encoded protein: CASSLDSSYEQYF.